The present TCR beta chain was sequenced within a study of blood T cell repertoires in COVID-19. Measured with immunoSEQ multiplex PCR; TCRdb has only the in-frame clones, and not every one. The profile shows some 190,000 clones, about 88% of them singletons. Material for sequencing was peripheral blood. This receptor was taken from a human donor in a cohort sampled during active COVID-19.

The CDR3 DNA follows: TGTGCCAGCAGCTCTCCGGGACAGGGGAACACTGAAGCTTTCTTT. Its translation: CASSSPGQGNTEAFF. The J gene is TRBJ1-1, the V gene TRBV7-9, with 9 bases aligning to TRBD1. V dropped 4 bases and J dropped 1; count of bases not matched to a gene: 4. This CDR3 comprises 15 residues. Per the germline V gene, CDR1 is SEHNR and CDR2 is FQNEAQ (reference sequence).